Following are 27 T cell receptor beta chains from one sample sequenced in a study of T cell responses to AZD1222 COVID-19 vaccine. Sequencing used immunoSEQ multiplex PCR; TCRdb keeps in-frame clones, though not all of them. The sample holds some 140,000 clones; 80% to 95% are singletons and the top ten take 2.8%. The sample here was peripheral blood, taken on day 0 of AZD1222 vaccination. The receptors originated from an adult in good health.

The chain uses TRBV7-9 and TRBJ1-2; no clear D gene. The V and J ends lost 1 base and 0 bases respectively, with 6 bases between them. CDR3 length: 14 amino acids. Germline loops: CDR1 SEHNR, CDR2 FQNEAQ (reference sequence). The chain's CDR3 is CASSLEMTNYGYTF. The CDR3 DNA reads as TGTGCCAGCAGCTTAGAAATGACTAACTATGGCTACACCTTC.

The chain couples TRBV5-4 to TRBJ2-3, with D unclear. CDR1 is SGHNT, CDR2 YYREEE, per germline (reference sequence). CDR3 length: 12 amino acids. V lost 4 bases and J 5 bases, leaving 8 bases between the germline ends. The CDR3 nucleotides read TGTGCCAGCAGCAACACCCAAGATACGCAGTATTTT. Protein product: CASSNTQDTQYF.

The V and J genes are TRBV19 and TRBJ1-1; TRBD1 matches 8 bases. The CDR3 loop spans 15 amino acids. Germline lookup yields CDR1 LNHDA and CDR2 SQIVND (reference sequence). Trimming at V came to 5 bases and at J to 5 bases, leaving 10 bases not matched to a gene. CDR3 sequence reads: CASSPQPQGATEAFF. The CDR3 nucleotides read TGTGCCAGTAGTCCCCAGCCGCAGGGGGCGACTGAAGCTTTCTTT.

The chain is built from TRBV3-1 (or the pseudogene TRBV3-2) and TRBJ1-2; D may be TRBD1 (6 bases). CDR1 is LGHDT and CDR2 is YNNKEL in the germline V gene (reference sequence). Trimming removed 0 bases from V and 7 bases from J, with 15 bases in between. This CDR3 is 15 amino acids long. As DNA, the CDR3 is TGTGCCAGCAGCCAAGACGTCGGGGGCGTAGGTGGCTACACCTTC. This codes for CASSQDVGGVGGYTF.

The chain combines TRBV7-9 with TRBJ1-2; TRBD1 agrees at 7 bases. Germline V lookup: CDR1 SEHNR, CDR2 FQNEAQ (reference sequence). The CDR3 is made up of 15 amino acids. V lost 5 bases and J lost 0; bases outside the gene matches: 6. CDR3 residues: CASSALGQANYGYTF. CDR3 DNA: TGTGCCAGCAGCGCCTTAGGACAGGCTAACTATGGCTACACCTTC.

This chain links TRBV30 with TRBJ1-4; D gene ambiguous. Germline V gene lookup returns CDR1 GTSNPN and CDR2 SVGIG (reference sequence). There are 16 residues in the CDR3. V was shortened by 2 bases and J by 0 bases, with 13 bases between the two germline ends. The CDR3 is CAWSLPPIATNEKLFF. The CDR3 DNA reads TGTGCCTGGAGTCTACCACCAATTGCAACTAATGAAAAACTGTTTTTT.

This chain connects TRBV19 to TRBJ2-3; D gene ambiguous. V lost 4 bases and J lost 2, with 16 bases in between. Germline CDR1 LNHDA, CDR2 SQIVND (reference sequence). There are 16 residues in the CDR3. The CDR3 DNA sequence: TGTGCCAGTAGTAGTTGGCAAAATTCCCTCACAGATACGCAGTATTTT. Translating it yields CASSSWQNSLTDTQYF.

DNA for the CDR3: TGTGCCAGCAGCGAGGGGACAGGGGGCTTCAACGAGCAGTACTTC. Its protein product is CASSEGTGGFNEQYF. The chain uses TRBV9 and TRBJ2-7, with 12 bases identical to TRBD1. After removal of 3 bases from V and 5 bases from J, the junction contained 6 bases not matched to a gene. CDR3 length: 15 amino acids. Looked up from germline, CDR1 is SGDLS and CDR2 is YYNGEE.

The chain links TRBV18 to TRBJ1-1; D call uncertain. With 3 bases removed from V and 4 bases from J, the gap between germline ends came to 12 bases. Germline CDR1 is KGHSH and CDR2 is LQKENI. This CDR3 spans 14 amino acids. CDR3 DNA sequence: TGTGCCAGCTCACCCGGCCCGAGGGCCACTGAAGCTTTCTTT. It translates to CASSPGPRATEAFF. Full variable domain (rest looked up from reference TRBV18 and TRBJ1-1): NAGVMQNPRHLVRRRGQEARLRCSPMKGHSHVYWYRQLPEEGLKFMVYLQKENIIDESGMPKERFSAEFPKEGPSILRIQQVVRGDSAAYFCASSPGPRATEAFFGQGTRLTVV.

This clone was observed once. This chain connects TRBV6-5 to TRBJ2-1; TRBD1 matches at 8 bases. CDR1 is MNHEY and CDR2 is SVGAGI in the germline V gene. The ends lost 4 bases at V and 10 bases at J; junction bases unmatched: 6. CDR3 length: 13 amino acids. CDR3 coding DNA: TGTGCCAGCAGTTTCACAGGGGGTGGAGAGCAGTTCTTC. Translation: CASSFTGGGEQFF.

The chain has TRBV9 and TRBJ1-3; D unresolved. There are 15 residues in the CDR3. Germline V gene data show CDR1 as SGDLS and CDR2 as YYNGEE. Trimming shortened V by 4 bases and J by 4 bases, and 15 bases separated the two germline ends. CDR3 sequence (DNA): TGTGCCAGCAGCCCCGGTGGGTTAGTGGGAAACACCATATATTTT. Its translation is CASSPGGLVGNTIYF.

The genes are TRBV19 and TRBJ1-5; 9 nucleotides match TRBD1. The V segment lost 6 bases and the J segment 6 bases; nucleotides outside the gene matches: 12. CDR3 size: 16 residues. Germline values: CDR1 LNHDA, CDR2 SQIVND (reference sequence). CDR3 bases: TGTGCCAGTAGCCCACTAGGTACAGGGGGCATTCAGCCCCAGCATTTT. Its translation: CASSPLGTGGIQPQHF. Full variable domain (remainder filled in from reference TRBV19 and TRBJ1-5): DGGITQSPKYLFRKEGQNVTLSCEQNLNHDAMYWYRQDPGQGLRLIYYSQIVNDFQKGDIAEGYSVSREKKESFPLTVTSAQKNPTAFYLCASSPLGTGGIQPQHFGDGTRLSIL.

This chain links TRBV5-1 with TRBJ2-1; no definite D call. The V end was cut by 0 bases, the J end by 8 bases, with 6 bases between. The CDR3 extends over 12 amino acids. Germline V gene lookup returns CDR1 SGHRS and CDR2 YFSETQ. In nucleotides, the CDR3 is TGCGCCAGCAGCTTGGGCAGCCATGAGCAGTTCTTC. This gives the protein CASSLGSHEQFF.

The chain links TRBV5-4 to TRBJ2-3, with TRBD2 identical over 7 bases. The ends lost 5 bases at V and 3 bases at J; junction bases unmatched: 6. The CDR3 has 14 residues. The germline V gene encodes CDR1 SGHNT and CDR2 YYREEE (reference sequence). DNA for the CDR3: TGTGCCAGCAGTACTAAACTAGCGACAGATACGCAGTATTTT. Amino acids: CASSTKLATDTQYF.

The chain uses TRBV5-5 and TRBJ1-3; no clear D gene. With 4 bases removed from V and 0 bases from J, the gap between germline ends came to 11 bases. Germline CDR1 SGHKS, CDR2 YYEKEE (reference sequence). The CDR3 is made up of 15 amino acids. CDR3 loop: CASSPWGLSGNTIYF. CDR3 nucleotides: TGTGCCAGCAGCCCCTGGGGTCTCTCTGGAAACACCATATATTTT. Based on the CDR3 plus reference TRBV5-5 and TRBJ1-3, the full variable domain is DAGVTQSPTHLIKTRGQQVTLRCSPISGHKSVSWYQQVLGQGPQFIFQYYEKEERGRGNFPDRFSARQFPNYSSELNVNALLLGDSALYLCASSPWGLSGNTIYFGEGSWLTVV.

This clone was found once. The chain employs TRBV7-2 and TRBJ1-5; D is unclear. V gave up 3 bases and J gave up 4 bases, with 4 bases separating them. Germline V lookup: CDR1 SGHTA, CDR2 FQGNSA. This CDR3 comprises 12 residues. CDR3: CASSFNNQPQHF. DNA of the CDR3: TGTGCCAGCAGCTTCAATAATCAGCCCCAGCATTTT.

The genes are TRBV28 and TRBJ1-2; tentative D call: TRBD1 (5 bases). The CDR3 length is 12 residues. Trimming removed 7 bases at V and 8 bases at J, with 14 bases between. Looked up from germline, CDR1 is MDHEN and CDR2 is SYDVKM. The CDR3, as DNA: TGTGCCAGCACCTCCGGGGGGGTCGGCTACACCTTC. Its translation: CASTSGGVGYTF.

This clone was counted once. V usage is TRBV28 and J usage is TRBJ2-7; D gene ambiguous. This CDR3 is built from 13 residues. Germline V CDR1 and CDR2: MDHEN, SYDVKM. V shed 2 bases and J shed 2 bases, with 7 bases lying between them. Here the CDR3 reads CASSLGHTYEQYF. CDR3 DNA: TGTGCCAGCAGTTTAGGCCATACCTACGAGCAGTACTTC.

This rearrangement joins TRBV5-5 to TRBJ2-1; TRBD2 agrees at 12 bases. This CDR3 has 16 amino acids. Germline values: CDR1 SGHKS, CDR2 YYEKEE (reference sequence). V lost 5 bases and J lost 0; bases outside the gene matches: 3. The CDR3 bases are TGTGCCAGCAGTCTAGCGGGGGGGAGCTCCTACAATGAGCAGTTCTTC. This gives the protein CASSLAGGSSYNEQFF.

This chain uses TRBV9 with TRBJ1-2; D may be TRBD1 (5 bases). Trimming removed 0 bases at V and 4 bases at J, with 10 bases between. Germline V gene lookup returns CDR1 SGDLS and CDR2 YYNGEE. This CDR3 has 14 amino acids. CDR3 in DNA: TGTGCCAGCAGCGTAGTAGCGAGGGGCTATGGCTACACCTTC. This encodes CASSVVARGYGYTF.

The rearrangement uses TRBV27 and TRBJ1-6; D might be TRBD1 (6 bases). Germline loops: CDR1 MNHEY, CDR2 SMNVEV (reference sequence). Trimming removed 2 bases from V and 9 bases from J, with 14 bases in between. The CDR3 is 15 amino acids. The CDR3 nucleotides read TGTGCCAGCAGTTTAATTTGGGGGGGCAGTTCACCCCTCCACTTT. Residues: CASSLIWGGSSPLHF.

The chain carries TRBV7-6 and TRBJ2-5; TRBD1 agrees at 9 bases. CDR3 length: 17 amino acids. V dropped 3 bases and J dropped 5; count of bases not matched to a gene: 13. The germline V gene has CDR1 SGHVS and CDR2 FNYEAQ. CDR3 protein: CASSLDPGQGRSETQYF. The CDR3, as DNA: TGTGCCAGCAGCTTGGACCCGGGACAGGGACGATCGGAGACCCAGTACTTC. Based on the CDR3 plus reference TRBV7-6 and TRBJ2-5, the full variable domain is GAGVSQSPRYKVTKRGQDVALRCDPISGHVSLYWYRQALGQGPEFLTYFNYEAQQDKSGLPNDRFSAERPEGSISTLTIQRTEQRDSAMYRCASSLDPGQGRSETQYFGPGTRLLVL.

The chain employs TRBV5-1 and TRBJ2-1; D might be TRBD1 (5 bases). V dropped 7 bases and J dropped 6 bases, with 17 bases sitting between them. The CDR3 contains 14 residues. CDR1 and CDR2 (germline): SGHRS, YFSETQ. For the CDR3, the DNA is TGCGCCAGCCATCAGGGTTCCTTGGGCAATGAGCAGTTCTTC. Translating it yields CASHQGSLGNEQFF.

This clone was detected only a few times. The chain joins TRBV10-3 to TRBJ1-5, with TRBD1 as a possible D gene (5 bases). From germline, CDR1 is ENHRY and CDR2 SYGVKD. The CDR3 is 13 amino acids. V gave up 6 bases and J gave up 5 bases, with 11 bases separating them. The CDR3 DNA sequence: TGTGCCATCAGGGGGCAACCTGATCAGCCCCAGCATTTT. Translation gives CAIRGQPDQPQHF.

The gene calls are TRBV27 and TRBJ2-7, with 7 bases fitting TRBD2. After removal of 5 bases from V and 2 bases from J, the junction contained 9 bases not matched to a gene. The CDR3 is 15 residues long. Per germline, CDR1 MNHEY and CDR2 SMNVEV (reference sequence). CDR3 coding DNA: TGTGCCAGCAGTCGTCTGGCGGGGGACCCCTACGAGCAGTACTTC. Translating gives CASSRLAGDPYEQYF.

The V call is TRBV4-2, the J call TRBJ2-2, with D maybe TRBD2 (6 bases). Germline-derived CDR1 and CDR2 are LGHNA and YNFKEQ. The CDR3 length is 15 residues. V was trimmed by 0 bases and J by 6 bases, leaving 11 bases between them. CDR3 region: CASSQEGRSAGELFF. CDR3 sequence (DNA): TGTGCCAGCAGCCAAGAAGGGAGGTCTGCCGGGGAGCTGTTTTTT.

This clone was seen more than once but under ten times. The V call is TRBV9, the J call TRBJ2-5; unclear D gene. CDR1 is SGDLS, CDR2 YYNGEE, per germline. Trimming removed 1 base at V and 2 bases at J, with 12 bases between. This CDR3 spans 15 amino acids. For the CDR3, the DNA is TGTGCCAGCAGCGTACTCCCCTGGGGTCAAGAGACCCAGTACTTC. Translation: CASSVLPWGQETQYF. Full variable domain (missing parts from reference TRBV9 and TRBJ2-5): DSGVTQTPKHLITATGQRVTLRCSPRSGDLSVYWYQQSLDQGLQFLIQYYNGEERAKGNILERFSAQQFPDLHSELNLSSLELGDSALYFCASSVLPWGQETQYFGPGTRLLVL.